The 9 T cell receptor beta chains below all came from one sample that was sequenced in a study of regulatory T cells in long-lasting Graves disease. Time point denoted: newly diagnosed GD, antithyroid drugs for less than 3 months. The TCR library was made from RNA extracted from PBMCs. Arm-PCR of CDR3 regions with iRepertoire HTBI primers generated TCR beta libraries. TCRdb re-called the multiplex PCR reads through MiXCR, storing one row per CDR3 protein. The table shows 400,000 to 550,000 distinct CDR3 sequences, with 15% occurring only once. In addition, the sample was reused for a study of T cells in Graves' hyperthyroidism and ophthalmopathy.

Sample: peripheral blood mononuclear cells (PBMCs), taken at new diagnosis, from a patient treated with antithyroid drugs. Source of these receptors: a woman under 40 with Graves disease.

This clonotype occurred many times. The junction differs from germline at one of its ends, possibly a read error. The genes are TRBV20-1 and TRBJ2-7, with 7 nucleotides matching TRBD1. Germline CDR1 is DFQATT and CDR2 is SNEGSKA (reference sequence). The CDR3 is 15 residues long. The DNA of the CDR3 is TGCAGCGCTAGTGTGGCGAACAGGGGCCGTTACGAGCAGTACTTC. Encoded protein: CSASVANRGRYEQYF.

This clonotype was seen many times. The chain is built from TRBV2 and TRBJ2-7; 7 bases are shared with TRBD2. The CDR3 extends over 14 amino acids. CDR1 and CDR2 (germline): SNHLY, FYNNEI. V shed 3 bases and J 2 bases; nucleotides not matched to a gene: 4. This chain's CDR3 is CASSDTGGTYEQYF. The CDR3 DNA reads as TGTGCCAGCAGTGATACGGGGGGAACCTACGAGCAGTACTTC.

J is TRBJ2-7 and V is TRBV6-5; TRBD1 aligns across 8 bases. V gave up 2 bases and J gave up 6 bases; unmatched junction bases: 6. The CDR3 length is 14 residues. Germline V gene lookup returns CDR1 MNHEY and CDR2 SVGAGI. CDR3 DNA: TGTGCCAGCAGTTACGTGGACAGGGATGGCGAGCAGTACTTC. Protein sequence: CASSYVDRDGEQYF.

The rearrangement links TRBV6-9 to TRBJ2-7, with 8 bases that match TRBD1. J lost 4 bases, V lost 3 bases, and 11 bases had no gene match. CDR1 is MNHGY and CDR2 is SVAAGI in the germline V gene. The length of the CDR3 is 16 residues. This chain's CDR3 is CASSYIVGQGGYEQYF. The DNA for the CDR3 is TGTGCCAGCAGTTACATAGTAGGACAGGGAGGTTACGAGCAGTACTTC.

In its sample, this clonotype was seen many times. This chain connects TRBV12-5 to TRBJ2-7, with 7 bases identical to TRBD1. The CDR3 covers 13 residues. From germline, CDR1 is LGHNT and CDR2 FRNRAP. V shed 10 bases, J shed 0 bases, and the junction held 6 bases outside the gene matches. The CDR3 DNA follows: TGTGCTACCCGACAGGGTGCCTCCTACGAGCAGTACTTC. This sequence encodes CATRQGASYEQYF.

This rearrangement joins TRBV12-3 or TRBV12-4 to TRBJ2-7; possibly TRBD2 for D (6 bases). V lost 5 bases, J lost 5 bases, and 13 bases lay in between. The CDR3 contains 13 residues. In DNA, the CDR3 is TGTGCCAGCAGTATCGGCCCGGGGGACGAGCAGTACTTC. Protein product: CASSIGPGDEQYF.

This clonotype was recorded a few times. The chain couples TRBV13 to TRBJ2-7, with 8 bases aligning to TRBD2. The CDR3 covers 14 residues. V shed 5 bases and J 1 base; nucleotides not matched to a gene: 4. Germline lookup yields CDR1 PRHDT and CDR2 FYEKMQ (reference sequence). The CDR3 loop reads CASSRTSSSYEQYF. In nucleotides, the CDR3 is TGTGCCAGCAGCCGGACTAGCAGTTCCTACGAGCAGTACTTC.

This clonotype has ten or more counts. This chain connects TRBV30 to TRBJ1-5; a weak D match, TRBD1 (5 bases). V lost 1 base and J lost 5, with 12 bases in between. This CDR3 has 14 amino acids. Germline CDR1 and CDR2: GTSNPN and SVGIG (reference sequence). The CDR3 DNA reads TGTGCCTGGAGTGCCCGGGGCGGCGATCAGCCCCAGCATTTT. Its protein product is CAWSARGGDQPQHF.

This clonotype has at least ten counts. V usage is TRBV29-1 and J usage is TRBJ1-3; D gene uncertain. V dropped 6 bases and J dropped 0 bases, with 12 bases sitting between them. Germline V gene sequence: CDR1 SQVTM, CDR2 ANQGSEA. The CDR3 length is 14 residues. The CDR3 here is CSVGNGRSGNTIYF. Here the CDR3 DNA reads TGCAGCGTAGGCAATGGTCGCTCTGGAAACACCATATATTTT.